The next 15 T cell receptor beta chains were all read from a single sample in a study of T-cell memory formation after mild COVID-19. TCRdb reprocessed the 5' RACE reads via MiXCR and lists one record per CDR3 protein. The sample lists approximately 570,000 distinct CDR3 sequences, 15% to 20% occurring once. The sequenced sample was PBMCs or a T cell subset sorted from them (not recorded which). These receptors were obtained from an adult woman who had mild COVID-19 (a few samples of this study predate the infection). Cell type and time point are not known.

The CDR3 is CASSLSVMRGELFF. CDR3 nucleotide sequence: TGTGCCAGCAGCCTTTCGGTCATGAGGGGGGAGCTGTTTTTT. The genes are TRBV9 and TRBJ2-2, with no clear D. The CDR3 has 14 amino acids. V was trimmed by 4 bases and J by 8 bases, leaving 15 bases between them. CDR1 and CDR2 from the germline V gene are SGDLS and YYNGEE. Supplemented by reference TRBV9 and TRBJ2-2, the full variable domain reads DSGVTQTPKHLITATGQRVTLRCSPRSGDLSVYWYQQSLDQGLQFLIQYYNGEERAKGNILERFSAQQFPDLHSELNLSSLELGDSALYFCASSLSVMRGELFFGEGSRLTVL.

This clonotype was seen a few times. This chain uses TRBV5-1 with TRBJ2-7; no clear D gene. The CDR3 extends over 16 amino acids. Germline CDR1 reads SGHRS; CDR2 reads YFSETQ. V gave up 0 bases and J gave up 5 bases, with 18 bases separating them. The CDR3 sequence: CASSLGDSPPYDEQYF. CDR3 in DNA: TGCGCCAGCAGCTTGGGAGATAGTCCTCCCTATGACGAGCAGTACTTC.

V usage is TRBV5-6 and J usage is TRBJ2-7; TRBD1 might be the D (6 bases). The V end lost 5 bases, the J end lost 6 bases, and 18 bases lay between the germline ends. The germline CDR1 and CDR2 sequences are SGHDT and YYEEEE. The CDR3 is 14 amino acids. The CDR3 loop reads CASRMGQGRGEQYF. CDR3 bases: TGTGCCAGCAGGATGGGACAAGGAAGAGGCGAGCAGTACTTC.

Here the CDR3 reads CASSSPGSEQYF. For the CDR3, the DNA is TGTGCCAGCAGTTCTCCGGGAAGCGAGCAGTACTTC. The rearrangement joins TRBV6-5 to TRBJ2-7, with D perhaps matching TRBD2 (5 bases). Trimming pared 4 bases from V and 6 bases from J, leaving 10 bases between. The CDR3 covers 12 residues. The germline CDR1 and CDR2 sequences are MNHEY and SVGAGI.

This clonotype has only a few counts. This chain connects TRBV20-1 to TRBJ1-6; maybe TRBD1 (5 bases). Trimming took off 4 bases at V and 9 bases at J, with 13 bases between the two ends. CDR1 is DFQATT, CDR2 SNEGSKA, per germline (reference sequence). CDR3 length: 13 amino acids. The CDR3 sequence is CSATTPGGSPLHF. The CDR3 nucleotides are TGCAGTGCTACCACCCCGGGGGGTTCACCCCTCCACTTT.

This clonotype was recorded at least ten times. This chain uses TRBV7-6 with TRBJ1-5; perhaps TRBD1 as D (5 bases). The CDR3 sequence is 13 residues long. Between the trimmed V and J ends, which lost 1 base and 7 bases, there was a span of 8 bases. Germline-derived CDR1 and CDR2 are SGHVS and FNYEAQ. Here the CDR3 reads CASSLGGPQPQHF. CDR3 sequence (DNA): TGTGCCAGCAGCTTAGGGGGCCCCCAGCCCCAGCATTTT.

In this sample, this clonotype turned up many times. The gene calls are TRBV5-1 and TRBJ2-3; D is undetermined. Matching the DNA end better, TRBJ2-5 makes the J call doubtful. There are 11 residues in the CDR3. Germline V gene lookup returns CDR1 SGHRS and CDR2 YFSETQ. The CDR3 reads CASSLGTTQYF. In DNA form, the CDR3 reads TGCGCCAGCAGCTTGGGGACCACCCAGTACTTC.

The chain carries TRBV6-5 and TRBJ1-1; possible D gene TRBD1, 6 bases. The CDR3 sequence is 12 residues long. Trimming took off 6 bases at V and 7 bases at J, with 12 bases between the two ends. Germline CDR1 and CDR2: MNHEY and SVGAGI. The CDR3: CASSRDRLEAFF. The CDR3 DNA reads TGTGCCAGCAGCCGTGACAGGCTTGAAGCTTTCTTT.

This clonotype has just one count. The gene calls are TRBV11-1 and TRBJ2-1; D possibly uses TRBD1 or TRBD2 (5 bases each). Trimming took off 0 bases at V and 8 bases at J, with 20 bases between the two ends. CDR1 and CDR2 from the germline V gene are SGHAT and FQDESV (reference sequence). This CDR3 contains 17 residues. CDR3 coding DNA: TGTGCCAGCAGCTTAGCAATGGGTGGGGGAGTGGAAGATGAGCAGTTCTTC. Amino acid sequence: CASSLAMGGGVEDEQFF.

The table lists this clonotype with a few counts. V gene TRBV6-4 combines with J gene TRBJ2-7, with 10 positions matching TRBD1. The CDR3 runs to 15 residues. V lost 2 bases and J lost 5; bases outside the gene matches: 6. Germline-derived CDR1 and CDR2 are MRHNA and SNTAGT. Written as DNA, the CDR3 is TGTGCCAGCAGTGACCCGGGACAGGGGTACCACGAGCAGTACTTC. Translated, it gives CASSDPGQGYHEQYF.

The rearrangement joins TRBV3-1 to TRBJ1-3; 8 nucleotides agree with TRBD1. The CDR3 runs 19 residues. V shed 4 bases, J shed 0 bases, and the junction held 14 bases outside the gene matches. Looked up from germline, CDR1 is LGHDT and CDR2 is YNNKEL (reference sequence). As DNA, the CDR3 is TGTGCCAGCAGCCGAACCCGGACAGGGCTAACCGCCTCTGGAAACACCATATATTTT. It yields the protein CASSRTRTGLTASGNTIYF.

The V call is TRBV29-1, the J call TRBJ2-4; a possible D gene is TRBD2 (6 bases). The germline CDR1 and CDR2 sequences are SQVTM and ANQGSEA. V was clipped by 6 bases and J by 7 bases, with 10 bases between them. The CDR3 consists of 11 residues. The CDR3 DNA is TGCAGCGTGGGGGGTCGGAACATTCAGTACTTC. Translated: CSVGGRNIQYF.

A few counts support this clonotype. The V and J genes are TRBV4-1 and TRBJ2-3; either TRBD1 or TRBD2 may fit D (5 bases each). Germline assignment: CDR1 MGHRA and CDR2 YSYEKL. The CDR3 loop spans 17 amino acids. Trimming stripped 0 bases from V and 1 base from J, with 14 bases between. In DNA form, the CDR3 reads TGCGCCAGCAGCCAAGATTCCCGGGGCTGGGGCACAGATACGCAGTATTTT. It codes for CASSQDSRGWGTDTQYF.

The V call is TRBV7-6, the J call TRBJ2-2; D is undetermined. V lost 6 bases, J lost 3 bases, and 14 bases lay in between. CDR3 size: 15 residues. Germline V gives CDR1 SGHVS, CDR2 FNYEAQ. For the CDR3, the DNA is TGTGCCAGCAGGTCCTTAAAGGCGTACACCGGGGAGCTGTTTTTT. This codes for CASRSLKAYTGELFF.

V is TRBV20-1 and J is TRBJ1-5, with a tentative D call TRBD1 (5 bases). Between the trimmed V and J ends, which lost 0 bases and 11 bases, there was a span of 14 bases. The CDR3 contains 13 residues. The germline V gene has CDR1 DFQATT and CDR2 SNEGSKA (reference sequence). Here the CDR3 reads CSAREGGRGAQHF. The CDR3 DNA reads TGCAGTGCTAGAGAAGGTGGCCGAGGGGCCCAGCATTTT.